This T cell receptor beta chain was recovered during a study of T cells in Graves' hyperthyroidism and ophthalmopathy. Study information: Peripheral blood was obtained at initial diagnosis, preceding any treatment.

This CDR3 spans 17 amino acids. CDR1 and CDR2 (germline): SGHTA, FQGNSA. V trimming: 6 bases; J trimming: 6 bases; junction bases outside the gene matches: 19. Worth noting for this clonotype: Its cognate antigen is unknown.

Amplification targeted TCR beta CDR3 regions from RNA transcripts. The HTBI primer set served for first-round RT-PCR of the TCR CDR3. Using its own MiXCR run on the multiplex PCR reads, TCRdb lists one record per CDR3 protein. Among just under 750,000 distinct CDR3 sequences listed, just over 35% were seen once. Study-level results: Expanded thyroid clonotypes (above 0.001) were mostly also found in blood.

Patients aged 18 to 65 had newly diagnosed hyperthyroidism of under 2 months' duration. Patients were excluded for uncontrolled infection, other autoimmune disease, pregnancy or lactation. The sequence derives from a woman aged 40 to 50 with Graves' hyperthyroidism. Sequencing was done on a sample of blood. The rearrangement links TRBV7-2 to TRBJ1-2; 7 bases fit TRBD1. The CDR3 sequence: CASSSSYPGQIVHGYTF. CDR3 coding DNA: TGTGCCAGCAGTTCCTCTTACCCGGGACAGATCGTCCATGGCTACACCTTC.